This T cell receptor (beta chain) was recovered during a study of T-cell reconstitution after alpha-beta-depleted transplantation in children. Researchers prepared the TCRbeta library using unique molecular identifiers, the study reports. TCRdb called the PCR reads again in MiXCR, with one record for every CDR3 protein. This sample yields some 490,000 distinct CDR3 sequences, of which roughly an eighth are seen a single time; around 6% belongs to the top ten. For this clonotype: At one end the junction does not follow the germline gene, possibly because of a read error.

CDR3 length: 17 amino acids. Looked up from germline, CDR1 is LGHDT and CDR2 is YNNKEL (reference sequence). The input for sequencing was PBMCs from the stem cell graft donor, taken from the stem cell graft. V gene TRBV3-1 combines with J gene TRBJ2-7; the D gene is possibly TRBD1 (6 bases). The TCR comes from a human donor who donated a stem cell graft to a child with combined immunodeficiency. CDR3 sequence (DNA): TGTGCCTGCAGCCAAGATGATGCAGGGACATCGTCCTACGAGCAGTACTTC. Amino acids: CACSQDDAGTSSYEQYF.